These T cell receptor beta chains were read from a single sample in a study of CD8 T cells in ankylosing spondylitis. MiXCR, run by TCRdb on the 5' RACE reads, gives a single entry per CDR3 protein. The sample consists of over 95,000 distinct CDR3 sequences, 7.5% to 9% of them appearing once. The sequencing sample was made of blood, either unsorted or a sorted T cell fraction (not recorded which). These receptors were taken from a male donor with ankylosing spondylitis or in good health (not recorded which). Both conserved end residues are trimmed from each CDR3.

J,V,CDR3
TRBJ1-2,TRBV7-9,ASSLVAGVNYGYT
TRBJ1-5,TRBV12-5,ASERDRGYSNQPQH
TRBJ2-6,TRBV5-6,ASSLVPGVISGANVLT
TRBJ1-2,TRBV20-1,SARVGRVPGGYT
TRBJ2-5,TRBV4-2,ASSPQRGTQY
TRBJ1-2,TRBV5-6,ASTRGGGHGIGYGYT
TRBJ1-1,TRBV19,ATQRLGSNTEAF
TRBJ2-7,TRBV11-2,ASSRDRASYEQY
TRBJ1-5,TRBV19,ASTDLNYQPQH
TRBJ1-3,TRBV7-2,ASSLAPGASGNTIY
TRBJ2-3,TRBV12-3/TRBV12-4,ASSRTSGGVTDTQY
TRBJ2-2,TRBV11-2,ASSHNSGLAGSRTGELF
TRBJ1-1,TRBV5-1,ASRTGAGNTEAF
TRBJ1-1,TRBV7-9,ASSASWAMNTEAF
TRBJ2-7,TRBV19,ASGGRDRPYEQY
TRBJ1-1,TRBV6-2/TRBV6-3,ASSYWGQPMNTEAF
TRBJ2-7,TRBV12-3/TRBV12-4,ASSYSTSGDPLVYEQY
TRBJ2-5,TRBV2,ASSETSIQETQY
TRBJ2-7,TRBV7-9,ASSPNYEQY
TRBJ1-5,TRBV15,ATSGLGGQLNQPQH
TRBJ1-2,TRBV7-9,ASSLDGDRGNYGYT
TRBJ2-3,TRBV7-9,ASSSRVGTDTQY
TRBJ2-1,TRBV20-1,SATVAGGGDEQF